A selection of T cell receptor beta chains follows, all from one sample in a study of blood T cell repertoires in COVID-19. The table came from immunoSEQ multiplex PCR; TCRdb's copy has only in-frame clones and leaves some out. The data show under 400,000 clones, 90% seen once. Sequencing input: peripheral blood. The receptors originated from a man aged 18 to 29 with active or convalescent COVID-19. Both conserved end residues are part of each CDR3. The D gene is left open where the match is weak. A row's size may be missing; if present it is once, few, many or a size class.

>TRBJ1-1|TRBV6-4|.|.
TGTGCCAGCAGTGACTTTCAGGGCACTGAAGCTTTCTTT
CASSDFQGTEAFF
>TRBJ2-1|TRBV7-3|.|TRBD2
TGTGCCAGCAGCCCGCGACCCGGGACTAGCTTCGATGAGCAGTTCTTC
CASSPRPGTSFDEQFF
>TRBJ2-7|TRBV6-5|.|TRBD1
TGTGCCAGCAGTTCGCGGACAGGGGGCGGCGAGCAGTACTTC
CASSSRTGGGEQYF
>TRBJ2-3|TRBV6-5|.|.
TGTGTGATAGGCAGGGCCACAGATACGCAGTATTTT
CVIGRATDTQYF
>TRBJ1-1|TRBV4-1|.|TRBD1
TGCGCCAGCAGTGTACTTCGCGGGACAGTTGAAGCTTTCTTT
CASSVLRGTVEAFF
>TRBJ1-1|TRBV30|.|TRBD1
TGTGCCTGGAGCGCAGGGGGAGGAACTGAAGCTTTCTTT
CAWSAGGGTEAFF
>TRBJ1-2|TRBV15|.|.
TGTGCCACCAGCAGAGATCGCCAGAGGCTCTATGGCTACACCTTC
CATSRDRQRLYGYTF
>TRBJ2-7|TRBV6-5|.|TRBD1
TGTGCCAGCAGAGACAGGGGTCCCTACGAGCAGTACTTC
CASRDRGPYEQYF
>TRBJ2-7|TRBV3-1/TRBV3-2|.|TRBD1
TGTGCCAGCAGCCGCCGTGCAGGGGGCTCCAACGAGCAGTACTTC
CASSRRAGGSNEQYF
>TRBJ2-5|TRBV11-1|once|TRBD2
TGTGCCAGCAGCTTAGGGACTAGCGGGACGGGAGAGACCCAGTACTTC
CASSLGTSGTGETQYF
>TRBJ1-5|TRBV6-5|.|TRBD1
TGTGCCACCTCGGACAGGGCAATCAATCAGCCCCAGCATTTT
CATSDRAINQPQHF
>TRBJ1-1|TRBV5-1|.|TRBD1
TGCGCCAGTGGACAGGGAGGAACTGAAGCTTTCTTT
CASGQGGTEAFF
>TRBJ2-1|TRBV7-9|.|TRBD2
TGTGCCAGCAGCTTCGATTCCATAGCGGGAGTCTACAATGAGCAGTTCTTC
CASSFDSIAGVYNEQFF
>TRBJ2-3|TRBV7-3|.|.
TGTGCCAGCAGCTTGGGAGCTAGTTTCAAATCTGATACGCAGTATTTT
CASSLGASFKSDTQYF
>TRBJ2-1|TRBV30|.|.
TGTGCCTGGAGTCGCCTCACTAGTACCTACAATGAGCAGTTCTTC
CAWSRLTSTYNEQFF
>TRBJ2-2|TRBV15|once|TRBD1
TGTGCCACCCGGACAGGGGTAACCGGGGAGCTGTTTTTT
CATRTGVTGELFF
>TRBJ1-2|TRBV6-5|.|.
TGTGCCAGCAGCCAGGGTTCGGGCTATGGCTACACCTTC
CASSQGSGYGYTF
>TRBJ2-5|TRBV5-1|few|.
TGCGCCAGCAGCTCGCCACTTCGGACAGTGGGGCTACAAGAGACCCAGTACTTC
CASSSPLRTVGLQETQYF
>TRBJ1-3|TRBV21-1|.|.
TGTGCCAGCAGCAAGACGGAGCGGGTTGGAAACACCATATATTTT
CASSKTERVGNTIYF
>TRBJ2-2|TRBV18|.|.
TGTGCCAGCTCACCACACGCAGGGACCGGGGAGCTGTTTTTT
CASSPHAGTGELFF
>TRBJ2-5|TRBV7-9|.|.
TGTGCCAGCAGCTTAGACAGCCAGGGTTTGGAGACCCAGTACTTC
CASSLDSQGLETQYF
>TRBJ2-1|TRBV4-3|.|TRBD2
TGCGCCAGCAGCCAAGCGTGGCCACTAGCGGGAGTTTACAATGAGCAGTTCTTC
CASSQAWPLAGVYNEQFF
>TRBJ1-6|TRBV21-1|.|.
TGTGCCAGCAGCAAACTCGGACAGGGCTATTCACCCCTCCACTTT
CASSKLGQGYSPLHF
>TRBJ1-1|TRBV27|.|.
TGTGCCAGCAGTCGTGCAGGCGGGGGGGCTGAAGCTTTCTTT
CASSRAGGGAEAFF
>TRBJ1-2|TRBV19|few|.
TGTGCCAGTAGTTGGCAGGCCGACTATGGCTACACCTTC
CASSWQADYGYTF
>TRBJ1-4|TRBV7-2|.|TRBD1
TGTGCCAGCAGCACAACTGGCGGGACAGGCTATGAAAAACTGTTTTTT
CASSTTGGTGYEKLFF
>TRBJ2-5|TRBV4-3|.|.
TGCGCCAGCAGCCAAGACCGGCGGGCAGAGACCCAGTACTTC
CASSQDRRAETQYF
>TRBJ1-4|TRBV28|.|.
TGTGCCAGCAGTTTAGGGGGGAGGGAGGAAAAACTGTTTTTT
CASSLGGREEKLFF
>TRBJ1-1|TRBV14|.|.
TGTGCCAGCAGCCAAGATCGGGCAGGGAGGGCTGCTGAAGCTTTCTTT
CASSQDRAGRAAEAFF
>TRBJ1-4|TRBV7-8|.|.
TGTGCCAGCAGCGACTATGCAACTAATGAAAAACTGTTTTTT
CASSDYATNEKLFF
>TRBJ2-7|TRBV15|.|TRBD1
TGTGCCACCAGCACTATTGGACAGGGGACCTACGAGCAGTACTTC
CATSTIGQGTYEQYF
>TRBJ2-7|TRBV4-3|.|TRBD2
TGCGCCAGCAGCCGGGATCGGGCGGGAGGGCTCTACGAGCAGTACTTC
CASSRDRAGGLYEQYF
>TRBJ1-2|TRBV18|.|TRBD1
TGTGCCAGCTCACCCTCGACAGGGGGTCTGGACTATGGCTACACCTTC
CASSPSTGGLDYGYTF
>TRBJ2-5|TRBV15|.|.
TGTGCCACCAGCAGAGAGCGGGGATTGATCGAGACCCAGTACTTC
CATSRERGLIETQYF
>TRBJ2-3|TRBV4-3|.|.
TGCGCCAGCAGCCAAGCCCGACTCCTACTTAGCACAGATACGCAGTATTTT
CASSQARLLLSTDTQYF
>TRBJ1-6|TRBV6-5|.|.
TGTGCCAGCAGTTACTCCCAGGGTAATTCACCCCTCCACTTT
CASSYSQGNSPLHF
>TRBJ2-5|TRBV27|once|TRBD2
TGTGCCAGCAGTAACCCGGGGGGGCCCAGGGAGACCCAGTACTTC
CASSNPGGPRETQYF
>TRBJ1-1|TRBV4-2|.|.
TGTGCCAGCAGCCAAGGATTGGGCAGGGACACTGAAGCTTTCTTT
CASSQGLGRDTEAFF
>TRBJ1-1|TRBV3-1/TRBV3-2|.|.
TGTGCCAGCAGAGGGGGAACTGAAGCTTTCTTT
CASRGGTEAFF
>TRBJ1-3|TRBV6-6|.|.
TGTGCCAGCAGTTTGGACATGCCCTCTGGAAACACCATATATTTT
CASSLDMPSGNTIYF